These 26 T cell receptor beta chains originate from one sample sequenced in a study of early T cells in non-severe SARS-CoV-2 infection. TCRdb called the 5' RACE reads again in MiXCR, with one record for every CDR3 protein. The table lists tens of thousands of distinct CDR3 sequences, approximately 6.1% of them singletons, with 3% to 3.5% in the top ten. This sample comprised whole blood, obtained at baseline. The receptors were gathered from an adult who was a healthcare worker with PCR-confirmed SARS-CoV-2 infection or an uninfected control (not recorded which).

This clonotype was picked up many times. This chain links TRBV6-6 with TRBJ2-3; D is possibly TRBD1 or TRBD2 (5 bases each). Trimming shortened V by 4 bases and J by 3 bases, and 11 bases separated the two germline ends. Germline V lookup: CDR1 MNHNY, CDR2 SVGAGI (reference sequence). The CDR3 runs 14 residues. CDR3 nucleotides: TGTGCCAGCAGTTGGGGGATTGAGACAGATACGCAGTATTTT. This gives the protein CASSWGIETDTQYF.

The chain uses TRBV7-3 and TRBJ1-5; D is ambiguous. The V gene's germline CDR1 is SGHTA and CDR2 FQGTGA. Trimming left V 3 bases short and J 3 bases short, with 6 bases between. The CDR3 consists of 13 residues. The CDR3 DNA reads as TGTGCCAGCAGCTTGGGATACAATCAGCCCCAGCATTTT. Translation gives CASSLGYNQPQHF.

This chain connects TRBV20-1 to TRBJ2-5, with D possibly TRBD2 on 5 matching bases. Between the trimmed V and J ends, which lost 6 bases and 10 bases, there was a span of 12 bases. The CDR3 is made up of 10 amino acids. Looked up from germline, CDR1 is DFQATT and CDR2 is SNEGSKA (reference sequence). CDR3 in amino acids: CSAETRIQYF. The CDR3, as DNA: TGCAGTGCCGAAACTAGAATCCAGTACTTC.

The rearrangement joins TRBV29-1 to TRBJ2-3; either TRBD1 or TRBD2 may fit D (5 bases each). Germline V gives CDR1 SQVTM, CDR2 ANQGSEA. Trimming stripped 6 bases from V and 2 bases from J, with 21 bases between. CDR3 length: 16 residues. Written as DNA, the CDR3 is TGCAGCGTCACAAAAGGGATGGGGGATTACACAGATACGCAGTATTTT. Translated, it gives CSVTKGMGDYTDTQYF.

This clonotype was recorded many times. V is TRBV4-1 and J is TRBJ1-1; 9 bases map to TRBD1. J gave up 3 bases and V 2 bases, and 1 base lay outside the gene matches. CDR1 is MGHRA and CDR2 is YSYEKL in the germline V gene. The CDR3 is made up of 14 amino acids. CDR3 residues: CASSQWTGDTEAFF. The CDR3 coding sequence is TGCGCCAGCAGCCAATGGACAGGGGACACTGAAGCTTTCTTT.

There are a few counts of this clonotype. The CDR3 protein is CASSLDPGTGRRYGYTF. The DNA for the CDR3 is TGCGCCAGCAGCTTGGACCCGGGGACAGGGAGGAGGTATGGCTACACCTTC. The chain employs TRBV5-1 and TRBJ1-2, with 9 positions matching TRBD1. Per the germline V gene, CDR1 is SGHRS and CDR2 is YFSETQ. Trimming removed 0 bases from V and 5 bases from J; junction bases left unmatched: 11. This CDR3 has 17 residues.

For the CDR3, the DNA is TGTGCCAGCCAGGGGGACGAGCAGTACTTC. This sequence encodes CASQGDEQYF. The chain carries TRBV7-9 and TRBJ2-7; the match to TRBD1 covers 7 bases. The ends lost 8 bases at V and 5 bases at J; junction bases unmatched: 0. Germline V lookup: CDR1 SEHNR, CDR2 FQNEAQ (reference sequence). This CDR3 has 10 residues.

This clonotype has a count of ten or more. The chain joins TRBV3-1 to TRBJ1-1; no firm D call. Germline V gene sequence: CDR1 LGHDT, CDR2 YNNKEL (reference sequence). Trimming left V 7 bases short and J 2 bases short, with 8 bases between. The CDR3 extends over 12 amino acids. The CDR3 DNA reads as TGTGCCAGCAAGAAGGTTAACACTGAAGCTTTCTTT. Translating it yields CASKKVNTEAFF.

This clonotype was observed many times. The rearrangement links TRBV27 to TRBJ2-2; D gene ambiguous. The CDR3 runs 13 residues. Trimming stripped 6 bases from V and 3 bases from J, with 8 bases between. Germline assignment: CDR1 MNHEY and CDR2 SMNVEV (reference sequence). CDR3: CASRYGDTGELFF. CDR3 sequence (DNA): TGTGCCAGCAGATACGGAGACACCGGGGAGCTGTTTTTT.

This clonotype was counted ten times or more. V usage is TRBV27 and J usage is TRBJ2-5, with TRBD2 as a possible D gene (6 bases). Germline-derived CDR1 and CDR2 are MNHEY and SMNVEV (reference sequence). V lost 6 bases, J lost 4 bases, and 15 bases lay in between. The CDR3 loop spans 14 amino acids. CDR3: CASSLYGGGETQYF. The CDR3 nucleotides are TGTGCCAGCAGCCTCTATGGGGGAGGAGAGACCCAGTACTTC.

The table lists this clonotype with many counts. The chain links TRBV7-7 to TRBJ2-3; the D gene could be TRBD1 or TRBD2 (5 bases each). In germline, CDR1 is SSHAT, CDR2 FNYEAQ (reference sequence). V was shortened by 4 bases and J by 4 bases, with 12 bases between the two germline ends. CDR3 length: 14 amino acids. The CDR3 sequence: CASSSTAEADTQYF. The CDR3 DNA is TGTGCCAGCAGCTCGACAGCGGAGGCAGATACGCAGTATTTT.

This clonotype was seen ten or more times. This chain connects TRBV28 to TRBJ2-1; the D is unclear. This CDR3 has 13 residues. Between the trimmed V and J ends, which lost 7 bases and 3 bases, there was a span of 10 bases. Per the germline V gene, CDR1 is MDHEN and CDR2 is SYDVKM. CDR3 sequence reads: CASTPWSYNEQFF. The CDR3 DNA reads TGTGCCAGCACCCCTTGGAGCTACAATGAGCAGTTCTTC.

This clonotype was recorded at least ten times. The genes are TRBV5-1 and TRBJ2-7; 8 nucleotides line up with TRBD1. The CDR3 is 17 residues long. Germline lookup yields CDR1 SGHRS and CDR2 YFSETQ. The V gene end was trimmed by 0 bases and the J gene end by 2 bases; junction bases not matched to a gene: 10. CDR3 amino acids: CASSLARLDRDTYEQYF. The CDR3 DNA is TGCGCCAGCAGCTTGGCCCGGTTGGACAGGGATACCTACGAGCAGTACTTC.

This clonotype was seen more than once but under ten times. The chain joins TRBV10-3 to TRBJ1-1; D is unresolved. The CDR3 runs 15 residues. Deletions cut 0 bases from V and 12 bases from J, with 20 bases between. Looked up from germline, CDR1 is ENHRY and CDR2 is SYGVKD. CDR3 bases: TGTGCCATCAGTGAGTCGAAATATTCAGCCGACAACCCTTTCTTT. Its protein is CAISESKYSADNPFF.

This clonotype was counted at least ten times. The V and J genes are TRBV19 and TRBJ2-3, with D perhaps given as TRBD1 or TRBD2 (5 bases each). V was pared by 7 bases and J by 2 bases, with 13 bases between. This CDR3 is built from 14 residues. Germline lookup yields CDR1 LNHDA and CDR2 SQIVND (reference sequence). The CDR3 sequence: CASKVGPITDTQYF. CDR3 in DNA: TGTGCCAGTAAAGTGGGACCCATCACAGATACGCAGTATTTT.

This clonotype has a handful of counts. The rearrangement joins TRBV28 to TRBJ2-7; TRBD2 is a possible D gene (5 bases). This CDR3 is 12 amino acids long. V shed 4 bases and J shed 7 bases, with 11 bases lying between them. Germline CDR1 and CDR2: MDHEN and SYDVKM. This CDR3 is CASSWRGREQYF. The CDR3 DNA is TGTGCCAGCAGTTGGAGAGGGCGGGAGCAGTACTTC.

This clonotype showed up just a few times. V usage is TRBV6-4 and J usage is TRBJ1-1, with D tentatively TRBD1 (5 bases). V lost 3 bases, J lost 7 bases, and 12 bases lay in between. Germline V gives CDR1 MRHNA, CDR2 SNTAGT. The CDR3 covers 13 residues. The CDR3 nucleotides are TGTGCCAGCAGTGAGTGGCAGGGTGATGAAGCTTTCTTT. Translating it yields CASSEWQGDEAFF.

This clonotype was seen ten or more times. The rearrangement joins TRBV7-2 to TRBJ2-5; D call uncertain. The CDR3 covers 14 residues. V lost 6 bases, J lost 5 bases, and 16 bases lay in between. The germline gives CDR1 SGHTA, CDR2 FQGNSA. Here the CDR3 DNA reads TGTGCCAGCAGTCACTCCGTTTTCCGGGAGACCCAGTACTTC. It translates to CASSHSVFRETQYF.

At least ten counts were recorded for this clonotype. This chain joins TRBV20-1 and TRBJ1-2, with 8 bases identical to TRBD1. V shed 3 bases and J 6 bases; nucleotides not matched to a gene: 6. Germline assignment: CDR1 DFQATT and CDR2 SNEGSKA (reference sequence). The CDR3 covers 13 residues. DNA for the CDR3: TGCAGTGCTAGCAGGGGGCAGATGGATGGCTACACCTTC. This codes for CSASRGQMDGYTF.

The chain carries TRBV27 and TRBJ1-1; possible D gene TRBD1, 6 bases. Trimming took off 5 bases at V and 3 bases at J, with 13 bases between the two ends. Germline-derived CDR1 and CDR2 are MNHEY and SMNVEV (reference sequence). The CDR3 covers 14 residues. Here the CDR3 DNA reads TGTGCCAGCAGTCGTACAGGGTTGGACACTGAAGCTTTCTTT. Its translation is CASSRTGLDTEAFF.

The V and J genes are TRBV29-1 and TRBJ1-2; tentatively, D is TRBD1 (6 bases). The CDR3 is 13 residues long. The V end was cut by 4 bases, the J end by 3 bases, with 12 bases between. Per the germline V gene, CDR1 is SQVTM and CDR2 is ANQGSEA. The CDR3 DNA follows: TGCAGCGTTGTACAGGGAGTTGACTATGGCTACACCTTC. This sequence encodes CSVVQGVDYGYTF.

There are many counts of this clonotype. The rearrangement uses TRBV29-1 and TRBJ1-6; D is ambiguous. CDR3 size: 13 residues. Trimming stripped 4 bases from V and 7 bases from J, with 11 bases between. The germline V gene has CDR1 SQVTM and CDR2 ANQGSEA. CDR3: CSVGGGSNSPLHF. CDR3 nucleotides: TGCAGCGTTGGCGGAGGGTCGAATTCACCCCTCCACTTT. The variable domain in full, with the rest retrieved from reference TRBV29-1 and TRBJ1-6, is SAVISQKPSRDICQRGTSLTIQCQVDSQVTMMFWYRQQPGQSLTLIATANQGSEATYESGFVIDKFPISRPNLTFSTLTVSNMSPEDSSIYLCSVGGGSNSPLHFGNGTRLTVT.

At least ten counts were recorded for this clonotype. J is TRBJ2-3 and V is TRBV9; 14 bases are a match to TRBD2. V gave up 9 bases and J gave up 6 bases; unmatched junction bases: 9. The CDR3 is 15 amino acids. Per the germline V gene, CDR1 is SGDLS and CDR2 is YYNGEE. CDR3 nucleotides: TGTGCCATGGGGACTAGCGGGAGAGGAATGGATACGCAGTATTTT. It encodes CAMGTSGRGMDTQYF.

This clonotype was counted ten times or more. V usage is TRBV11-1 and J usage is TRBJ2-3; TRBD2 is a possible D gene (6 bases). The CDR3 loop spans 11 amino acids. V was trimmed by 6 bases and J by 7 bases, leaving 8 bases between them. In germline, CDR1 is SGHAT, CDR2 FQDESV (reference sequence). In DNA form, the CDR3 reads TGTGCCAGCAGGCGGGATAATACGCAGTATTTT. Its translation: CASRRDNTQYF.

The sample holds a few counts of this clonotype. The genes are TRBV7-2 and TRBJ2-5, with D possibly being TRBD2 (6 bases). Trimming shortened V by 5 bases and J by 4 bases, and 14 bases separated the two germline ends. This CDR3 has 14 residues. CDR1 SGHTA and CDR2 FQGNSA come from the germline V gene. The CDR3 bases are TGTGCCAGCAGCAAAGGCCCGGGAGCAGAGACCCAGTACTTC. This codes for CASSKGPGAETQYF.

The genes are TRBV7-3 and TRBJ1-1; D possibly corresponds to TRBD1 (6 bases). The V end was cut by 5 bases, the J end by 6 bases, with 13 bases between. The CDR3 totals 13 residues. Germline V gene lookup returns CDR1 SGHTA and CDR2 FQGTGA. CDR3 sequence (DNA): TGTGCCAGCAGCCACAGGGTCAACGCTGAAGCTTTCTTT. As protein: CASSHRVNAEAFF.